The 10 T cell receptor beta chains given below trace back to one sample, sequenced in a study of cytomegalovirus exposure and HLA in healthy donors. The PCR used 60 Vbeta and 13 Jbeta primers. Profiling relied on immunoSEQ multiplex PCR, and the TCRdb table lists in-frame clones only, not all of them. The repertoire includes 160,000 or so clones, around 69% of them detected once, and under 3.5% sits in the top ten. Specimen: PBMCs. All receptors come from a woman between 25 and 40 years old in good health and CMV-seronegative.

This chain uses TRBV11-2 with TRBJ1-6, with 8 bases identical to TRBD1. Germline CDR1 SGHAT, CDR2 FQNNGV. This CDR3 is 15 amino acids long. Trimming took 6 bases from V and 6 from J; bases not matched to a gene: 7. CDR3 nucleotide sequence: TGTGCCAGCAGTCCAAGGACAGGGTCTAATTCACCCCTCCACTTT. Translated, it gives CASSPRTGSNSPLHF.

This clone was seen more than once but under ten times. This chain links TRBV2 with TRBJ2-7; D gene unclear. CDR1 SNHLY and CDR2 FYNNEI come from the germline V gene. V was clipped by 3 bases and J by 4 bases, with 10 bases between them. The CDR3 has 13 residues. The CDR3 protein is CASSDFDMYEQYF. In nucleotides, the CDR3 is TGTGCCAGCAGTGACTTTGACATGTACGAGCAGTACTTC.

A note on this clone: One end of the junction does not line up with germline, which may come from a read error. The chain recombines TRBV11-1 with TRBJ2-1; 14 bases map to TRBD2. Germline V gene sequence: CDR1 SGHAT, CDR2 FQDESV (reference sequence). This CDR3 is 15 amino acids long. CDR3 in amino acids: CASSGGTSGRNVQFF. CDR3 sequence (DNA): TGTGCCAGCAGCGGTGGGACTAGCGGGAGAAATGTGCAGTTCTTC.

CDR3 region: CASSLGGRGDQPQHF. Here the CDR3 DNA reads TGTGCCAGCAGTTTAGGTGGCAGGGGGGACCAGCCCCAGCATTTT. The V call is TRBV28, the J call TRBJ1-5; 7 nucleotides agree with TRBD1. The CDR3 totals 15 residues. Germline CDR1 is MDHEN and CDR2 is SYDVKM. Losses at the gene ends were 2 bases for V and 7 bases for J; bases not matched to a gene: 8.

The rearrangement links TRBV7-3 to TRBJ1-1; D is possibly TRBD1 (5 bases). V was shortened by 5 bases and J by 5 bases, with 15 bases between the two germline ends. This CDR3 has 14 amino acids. The germline gives CDR1 SGHTA, CDR2 FQGTGA. The CDR3 protein is CASSLLGGETEAFF. The DNA for the CDR3 is TGTGCCAGCAGCCTGCTGGGGGGTGAGACTGAAGCTTTCTTT.

V gene TRBV5-1 combines with J gene TRBJ2-6, with D possibly TRBD2 on 6 matching bases. Germline-derived CDR1 and CDR2 are SGHRS and YFSETQ. The CDR3 contains 17 residues. Trimming pared 4 bases from V and 0 bases from J, leaving 14 bases between. DNA of the CDR3: TGCGCCAGCAGCCCGGGACTTGACTCCTCTGGGGCCAACGTCCTGACTTTC. Residues: CASSPGLDSSGANVLTF.

The rearrangement uses TRBV28 and TRBJ2-7; D gene uncertain. Germline CDR1 is MDHEN and CDR2 is SYDVKM. The CDR3 covers 16 residues. Trimming removed 3 bases at V and 3 bases at J, with 18 bases between. The DNA of the CDR3 is TGTGCCAGCAGTTTGGCCGCGGCCTCAAGATACTACGAGCAGTACTTC. This codes for CASSLAAASRYYEQYF.

CDR3 DNA: TGCGCCAGCAGCCCCGGTTTGTCCAGCGGGGGGTACAATGAGCAGTTCTTC. Translating gives CASSPGLSSGGYNEQFF. The V gene is TRBV5-1, the J gene TRBJ2-1; 9 bases agree with TRBD2. In germline, CDR1 is SGHRS, CDR2 YFSETQ. The CDR3 length is 17 residues. The ends lost 4 bases at V and 4 bases at J; junction bases unmatched: 12. Drawing the rest from reference TRBV5-1 and TRBJ2-1, the complete variable domain is KAGVTQTPRYLIKTRGQQVTLSCSPISGHRSVSWYQQTPGQGLQFLFEYFSETQRNKGNFPGRFSGRQFSNSRSEMNVSTLELGDSALYLCASSPGLSSGGYNEQFFGPGTRLTVL.

A note on this clone: One end of the junction fails to match germline, which may point to a read error. The rearrangement joins TRBV7-9 to TRBJ2-7; TRBD1 might be the D (6 bases). This CDR3 contains 12 residues. Germline loops: CDR1 SEHNR, CDR2 FQNEAQ (reference sequence). CDR3 sequence (DNA): TGTTCCAGCAGCTTAGACAGGAACGAGCAGTACTTC. Translation: CSSSLDRNEQYF.

The chain links TRBV7-9 to TRBJ2-2; unclear D gene. V was clipped by 7 bases and J by 0 bases, with 9 bases between them. This CDR3 has 14 amino acids. The V gene's germline CDR1 is SEHNR and CDR2 FQNEAQ (reference sequence). The CDR3 loop reads CASTLQSNTGELFF. The CDR3 DNA reads TGTGCCAGCACCCTCCAGTCGAACACCGGGGAGCTGTTTTTT.